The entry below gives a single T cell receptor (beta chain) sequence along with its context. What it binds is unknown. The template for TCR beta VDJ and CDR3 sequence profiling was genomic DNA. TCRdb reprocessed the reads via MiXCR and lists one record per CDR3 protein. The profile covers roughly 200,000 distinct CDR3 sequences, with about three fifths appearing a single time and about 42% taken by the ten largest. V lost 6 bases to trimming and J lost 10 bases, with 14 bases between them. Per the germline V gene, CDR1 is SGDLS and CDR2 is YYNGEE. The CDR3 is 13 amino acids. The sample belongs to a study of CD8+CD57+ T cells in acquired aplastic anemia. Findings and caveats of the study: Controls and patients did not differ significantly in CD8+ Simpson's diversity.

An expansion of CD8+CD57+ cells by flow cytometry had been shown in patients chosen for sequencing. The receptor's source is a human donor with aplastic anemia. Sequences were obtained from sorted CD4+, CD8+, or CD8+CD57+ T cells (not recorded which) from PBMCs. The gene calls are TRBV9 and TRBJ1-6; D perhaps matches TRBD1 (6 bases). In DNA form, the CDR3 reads TGTGCCAGCACCCCCCAGGGGAACTCACCCCTCCACTTT. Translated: CASTPQGNSPLHF.